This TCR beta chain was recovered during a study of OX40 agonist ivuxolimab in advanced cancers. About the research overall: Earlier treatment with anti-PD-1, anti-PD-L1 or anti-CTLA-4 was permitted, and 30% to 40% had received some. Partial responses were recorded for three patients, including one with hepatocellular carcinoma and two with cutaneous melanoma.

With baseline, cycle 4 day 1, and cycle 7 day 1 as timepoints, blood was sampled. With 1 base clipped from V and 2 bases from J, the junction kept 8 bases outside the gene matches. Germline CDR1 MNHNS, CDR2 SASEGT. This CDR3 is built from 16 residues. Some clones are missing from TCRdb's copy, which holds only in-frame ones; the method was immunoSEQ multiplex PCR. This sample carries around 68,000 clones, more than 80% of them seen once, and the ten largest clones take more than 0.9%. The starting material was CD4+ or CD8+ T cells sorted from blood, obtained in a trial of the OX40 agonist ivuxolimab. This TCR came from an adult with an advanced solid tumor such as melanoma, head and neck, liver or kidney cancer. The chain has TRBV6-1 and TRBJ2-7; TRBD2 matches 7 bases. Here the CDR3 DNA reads TGTGCCAGCAGTGAAGGCCCCAGCGGGGTTGCCTACGAGCAGTACTTC. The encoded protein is CASSEGPSGVAYEQYF.